The 20 T cell receptor beta chains given below trace back to one sample, sequenced in a study of blood T cell repertoires in COVID-19 (TCRdb year 2020). The library was obtained by the immunoSEQ multiplex PCR assay. Sourced from immuneACCESS, this table was stored by TCRdb with only in-frame sequences that have V and J called. A share of the clones is absent; for the studies checked, an unresolved V gene accounts for under half, and the remainder has no known explanation. The sample contains 150,000 to 200,000 clones, 70% to 90% of them found a single time. Of the sample, under 2% falls within the top ten clones. Sequencing was done on a sample of peripheral blood. These receptors were obtained from a man aged 18 to 29 who had recovered from COVID-19.

This clone was counted once. This chain uses TRBV30 with TRBJ1-5; a weak D match, TRBD1 (6 bases). The CDR3 is 16 residues long. Germline loops: CDR1 GTSNPN, CDR2 SVGIG (reference sequence). The V gene lost 0 bases and the J gene lost 2 bases, with 14 bases spanning the gap. DNA of the CDR3: TGTGCCTGGAGTGTTTCGGGGGGCTTTGGCAATCAGCCCCAGCATTTT. This translates into CAWSVSGGFGNQPQHF.

With respect to this clone: Within the sample, other DNA sequences also encode this same CDR3. The chain links TRBV7-2 to TRBJ1-5; 7 bases are shared with TRBD1. CDR1 is SGHTA, CDR2 FQGNSA, per germline. The CDR3 contains 15 residues. V shed 1 base, J shed 4 bases, and the junction held 4 bases outside the gene matches. The CDR3 region is CASSLGDSLNQPQHF. CDR3 sequence (DNA): TGTGCCAGCAGCTTAGGGGACAGCCTAAATCAGCCCCAGCATTTT. Full variable domain (rest looked up from reference TRBV7-2 and TRBJ1-5): GAGVSQSPSNKVTEKGKDVELRCDPISGHTALYWYRQSLGQGLEFLIYFQGNSAPDKSGLPSDRFSAERTGGSVSTLTIQRTQQEDSAVYLCASSLGDSLNQPQHFGDGTRLSIL.

V gene TRBV5-4 combines with J gene TRBJ2-5, with D possibly being TRBD1 (5 bases). V dropped 0 bases and J dropped 6 bases, with 15 bases sitting between them. CDR3 length equals 15 residues. CDR1 and CDR2 (germline): SGHNT, YYREEE (reference sequence). CDR3 amino acids: CASSLDFQGPKTQYF. Written as DNA, the CDR3 is TGTGCCAGCAGCTTGGATTTTCAGGGTCCAAAGACCCAGTACTTC.

The chain is built from TRBV6-2 or TRBV6-3 and TRBJ2-3; the match to TRBD1 covers 7 bases. The CDR3 runs to 15 residues. Per the germline V gene, CDR1 is MNHEY and CDR2 is SVGEGT. The V segment lost 6 bases and the J segment 4 bases; nucleotides outside the gene matches: 10. CDR3 sequence: CASSADRAHADTQYF. The DNA for the CDR3 is TGTGCCAGCAGCGCCGACAGGGCTCACGCAGATACGCAGTATTTT.

This clone was detected a few times. The genes are TRBV6-5 and TRBJ2-7; the D gene is possibly TRBD2 (5 bases). The CDR3 has 14 amino acids. In germline, CDR1 is MNHEY, CDR2 SVGAGI. V was clipped by 4 bases and J by 6 bases, with 16 bases between them. DNA of the CDR3: TGTGCCAGCAGTTCCTTAGCGCTTTGGGGCGAGCAGTACTTC. Its translation: CASSSLALWGEQYF.

This clone was observed a single time. J is TRBJ2-3 and V is TRBV5-4; perhaps TRBD1 as D (6 bases). Trimming took off 3 bases at V and 7 bases at J, with 12 bases between the two ends. This CDR3 has 13 amino acids. CDR1 is SGHNT and CDR2 is YYREEE in the germline V gene (reference sequence). CDR3 bases: TGTGCCAGCAGCTCCAGGGGCGGAAATACGCAGTATTTT. Its translation is CASSSRGGNTQYF.

This clone was observed a handful of times. The chain recombines TRBV28 with TRBJ1-1; maybe TRBD1 (5 bases). The V end was cut by 6 bases, the J end by 3 bases, with 17 bases between. This CDR3 is 15 amino acids long. Germline CDR1 and CDR2: MDHEN and SYDVKM. The CDR3 region is CASREAGQEDTEAFF. As DNA, the CDR3 is TGTGCCAGCAGGGAGGCGGGGCAAGAGGACACTGAAGCTTTCTTT.

Many counts were recorded for this clone. This chain links TRBV6-4 with TRBJ2-1; 10 bases map to TRBD2. CDR1 MRHNA and CDR2 SNTAGT come from the germline V gene. V lost 2 bases to trimming and J lost 2 bases; unmatched junction nucleotides: 0. CDR3 length: 15 residues. The CDR3 here is CASSDTSGAYNEQFF. In DNA form, the CDR3 reads TGTGCCAGCAGTGACACTAGCGGGGCCTACAATGAGCAGTTCTTC.

This clone was seen just once. V usage is TRBV7-2 and J usage is TRBJ1-5; 7 bases agree with TRBD1. Unmatched junction bases numbered 5, after V lost 3 bases and J lost 0 bases. CDR3 length: 16 amino acids. CDR1 and CDR2 (germline): SGHTA, FQGNSA. CDR3 in amino acids: CASSLTGTDSNQPQHF. CDR3 nucleotides: TGTGCCAGCAGCTTGACCGGGACAGATAGCAATCAGCCCCAGCATTTT.

This chain joins TRBV4-1 and TRBJ2-7; no definite D call. Germline CDR1 MGHRA, CDR2 YSYEKL. V was pared by 2 bases and J by 0 bases, with 11 bases between. This CDR3 is 15 amino acids long. The chain's CDR3 is CASSQQVSVSYEQYF. CDR3 DNA sequence: TGCGCCAGCAGCCAACAGGTTTCCGTCTCCTACGAGCAGTACTTC.

This sequence joins TRBV10-3 and TRBJ1-5; D might be TRBD1 (6 bases). This CDR3 spans 16 amino acids. Germline CDR1 reads ENHRY; CDR2 reads SYGVKD. The germline V and J ends were trimmed by 2 bases and 4 bases, with 15 bases remaining between them. CDR3 loop: CAISERGGPENQPQHF. The CDR3 nucleotides are TGTGCCATCAGTGAGAGGGGGGGGCCGGAAAATCAGCCCCAGCATTTT.

The chain combines TRBV7-9 with TRBJ2-7, with 7 bases lining up with TRBD1. The V gene's germline CDR1 is SEHNR and CDR2 FQNEAQ (reference sequence). V was pared by 5 bases and J by 0 bases, with 1 base of the junction left unmatched. This CDR3 region has 13 residues. The CDR3 here is CASSRDSSYEQYF. CDR3 coding DNA: TGTGCCAGCAGCCGGGACAGCTCCTACGAGCAGTACTTC.

The chain is built from TRBV5-6 and TRBJ1-2, with D maybe TRBD1 (6 bases). Trimming pared 4 bases from V and 3 bases from J, leaving 10 bases between. This CDR3 comprises 13 residues. The germline gives CDR1 SGHDT, CDR2 YYEEEE. The CDR3 DNA reads TGTGCCAGCAGCGCCCGGACAGACTATGGCTACACCTTC. This encodes CASSARTDYGYTF.

This chain joins TRBV6-5 and TRBJ2-3; TRBD1 agrees at 7 bases. CDR1 and CDR2 from the germline V gene are MNHEY and SVGAGI. The CDR3 consists of 13 residues. Trimming cost V 5 bases and J 8 bases; bases outside gene matches: 7. The CDR3 nucleotides read TGTGCCAGCAGTCCCACAGGGGAAGGTACGCAGTATTTT. It encodes CASSPTGEGTQYF.

The count of this clone is one. The CDR3 nucleotides read TGTGCCAGCAGCTCCATCCCGGGACAGATGAGGGATGGCTACACCTTC. Its protein is CASSSIPGQMRDGYTF. The chain recombines TRBV7-9 with TRBJ1-2; 7 nucleotides align to TRBD1. Germline loops: CDR1 SEHNR, CDR2 FQNEAQ (reference sequence). This CDR3 region has 16 residues. Trimming cost V 4 bases and J 6 bases; bases outside gene matches: 14.

The chain combines TRBV5-4 with TRBJ2-3; 8 bases map to TRBD2. V lost 2 bases and J lost 4; bases outside the gene matches: 9. There are 16 residues in the CDR3. The germline V gene encodes CDR1 SGHNT and CDR2 YYREEE (reference sequence). CDR3 coding DNA: TGTGCCAGCAGCTTACGGGAGGGCCTTAGGGCAGATACGCAGTATTTT. The encoded protein is CASSLREGLRADTQYF. The variable domain in full, with the rest retrieved from reference TRBV5-4 and TRBJ2-3, is ETGVTQSPTHLIKTRGQQVTLRCSSQSGHNTVSWYQQALGQGPQFIFQYYREEENGRGNFPPRFSGLQFPNYSSELNVNALELDDSALYLCASSLREGLRADTQYFGPGTRLTVL.

This chain connects TRBV9 to TRBJ2-1; 9 bases are shared with TRBD1. Germline-derived CDR1 and CDR2 are SGDLS and YYNGEE. There are 15 residues in the CDR3. The ends lost 6 bases at V and 7 bases at J; junction bases unmatched: 11. CDR3 bases: TGTGCCAGCACCGAATCCGGGACAGGGTCTAATGAGCAGTTCTTC. It yields the protein CASTESGTGSNEQFF.

This chain links TRBV24-1 with TRBJ2-5; 9 bases map to TRBD1. Germline V gene lookup returns CDR1 KGHDR and CDR2 SFDVKD. V lost 2 bases, J lost 3 bases, and 3 bases stayed unmatched. This CDR3 has 15 residues. CDR3 sequence (DNA): TGTGCCACCAGTGATTACGGACAGGGGAAAGAGACCCAGTACTTC. It yields the protein CATSDYGQGKETQYF.

This chain links TRBV28 with TRBJ1-1; no firm D call. CDR1 and CDR2 from the germline V gene are MDHEN and SYDVKM. Trimming took off 6 bases at V and 6 bases at J, with 14 bases between the two ends. CDR3 length: 13 amino acids. CDR3: CASSPPVVAEAFF. CDR3 nucleotides: TGTGCCAGCAGCCCCCCCGTTGTCGCTGAAGCTTTCTTT.

This clone was observed a few times. CDR3 region: CASSLGSGKETQYF. The CDR3 DNA sequence: TGTGCCAGCAGCTTGGGAAGCGGAAAAGAGACCCAGTACTTC. This rearrangement joins TRBV7-2 to TRBJ2-5; the D gene is possibly TRBD2 (5 bases). Trimming removed 3 bases from V and 3 bases from J, with 11 bases in between. The CDR3 is 14 residues long. The germline gives CDR1 SGHTA, CDR2 FQGNSA.